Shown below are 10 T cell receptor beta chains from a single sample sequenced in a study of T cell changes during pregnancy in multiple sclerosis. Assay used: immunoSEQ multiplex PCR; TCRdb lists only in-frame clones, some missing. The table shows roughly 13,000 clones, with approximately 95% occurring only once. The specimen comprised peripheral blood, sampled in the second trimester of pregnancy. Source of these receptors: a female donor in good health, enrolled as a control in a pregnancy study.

This chain's CDR3 is CASRLGTGGNEQFF. CDR3 in DNA: TGTGCCAGCAGACTCGGGACAGGGGGCAATGAGCAGTTCTTC. The chain links TRBV11-2 to TRBJ2-1; TRBD1 aligns across 11 bases. This CDR3 spans 14 amino acids. In germline, CDR1 is SGHAT, CDR2 FQNNGV. V shed 6 bases, J shed 6 bases, and the junction held 4 bases outside the gene matches.

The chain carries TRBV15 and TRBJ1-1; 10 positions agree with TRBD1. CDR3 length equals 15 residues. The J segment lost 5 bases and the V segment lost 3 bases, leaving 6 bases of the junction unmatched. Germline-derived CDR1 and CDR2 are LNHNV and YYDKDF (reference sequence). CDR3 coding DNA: TGTGCCACCAGCAGGTGGACAGGGGGTGGAACTGAAGCTTTCTTT. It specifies CATSRWTGGGTEAFF.

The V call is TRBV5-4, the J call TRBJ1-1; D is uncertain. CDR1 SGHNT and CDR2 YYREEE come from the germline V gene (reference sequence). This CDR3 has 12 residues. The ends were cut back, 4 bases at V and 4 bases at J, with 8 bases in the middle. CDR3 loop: CASSAVSTEAFF. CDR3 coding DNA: TGTGCCAGCAGCGCCGTCAGCACTGAAGCTTTCTTT.

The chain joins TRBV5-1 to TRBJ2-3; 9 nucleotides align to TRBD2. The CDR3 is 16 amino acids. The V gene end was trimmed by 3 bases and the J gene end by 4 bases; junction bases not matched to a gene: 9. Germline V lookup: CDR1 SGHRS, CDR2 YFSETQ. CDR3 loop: CASSSVSGGPADTQYF. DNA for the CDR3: TGCGCCAGCAGCTCGGTCAGCGGGGGGCCAGCAGATACGCAGTATTTT.

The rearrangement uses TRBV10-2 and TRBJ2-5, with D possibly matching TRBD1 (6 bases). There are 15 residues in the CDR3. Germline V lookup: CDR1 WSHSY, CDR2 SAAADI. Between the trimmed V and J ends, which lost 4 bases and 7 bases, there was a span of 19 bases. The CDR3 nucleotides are TGCGCCAGCAGTGGGTACACAGGGACACTGGGGACCCAGTACTTC. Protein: CASSGYTGTLGTQYF.

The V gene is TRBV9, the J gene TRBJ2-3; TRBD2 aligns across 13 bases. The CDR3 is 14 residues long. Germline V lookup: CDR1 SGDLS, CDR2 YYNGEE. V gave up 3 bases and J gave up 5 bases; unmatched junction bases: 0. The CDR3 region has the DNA TGTGCCAGCAGCGGGACTAGCGGGAGAGATACGCAGTATTTT. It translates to CASSGTSGRDTQYF.

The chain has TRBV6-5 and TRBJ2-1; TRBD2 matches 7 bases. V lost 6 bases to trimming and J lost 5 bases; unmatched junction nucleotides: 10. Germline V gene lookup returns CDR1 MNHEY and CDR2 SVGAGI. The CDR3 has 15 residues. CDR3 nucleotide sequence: TGTGCCAGCAGGCCTCCGGGAGGAGCTAACAATGAGCAGTTCTTC. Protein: CASRPPGGANNEQFF.

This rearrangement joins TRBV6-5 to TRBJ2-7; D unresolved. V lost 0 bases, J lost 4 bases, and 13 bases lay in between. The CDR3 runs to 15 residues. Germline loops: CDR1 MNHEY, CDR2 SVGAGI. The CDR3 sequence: CASSYSFTDPYEQYF. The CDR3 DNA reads TGTGCCAGCAGTTACTCGTTTACAGACCCGTACGAGCAGTACTTC.

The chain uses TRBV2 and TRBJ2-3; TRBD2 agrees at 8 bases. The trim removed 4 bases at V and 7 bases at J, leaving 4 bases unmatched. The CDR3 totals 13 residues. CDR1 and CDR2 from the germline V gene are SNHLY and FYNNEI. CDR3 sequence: CASSGSGGNTQYF. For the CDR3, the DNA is TGTGCCAGCAGTGGGAGCGGGGGAAATACGCAGTATTTT. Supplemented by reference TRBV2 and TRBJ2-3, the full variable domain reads EPEVTQTPSHQVTQMGQEVILRCVPISNHLYFYWYRQILGQKVEFLVSFYNNEISEKSEIFDDQFSVERPDGSNFTLKIRSTKLEDSAMYFCASSGSGGNTQYFGPGTRLTVL.

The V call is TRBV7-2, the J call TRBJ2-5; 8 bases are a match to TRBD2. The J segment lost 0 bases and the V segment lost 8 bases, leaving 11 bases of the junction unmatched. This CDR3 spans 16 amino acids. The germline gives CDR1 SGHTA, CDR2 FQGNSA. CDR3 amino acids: CASGSSLAGYQETQYF. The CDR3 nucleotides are TGTGCCAGCGGTTCTTCTCTAGCGGGCTACCAAGAGACCCAGTACTTC.